This TCR beta chain was observed in a study of blood T cell repertoires in COVID-19. Study context: The samples span acute and convalescent COVID-19 from the United States, Italy and Spain. PBMCs, B-cell-depleted T cells, or T cells were the source of the cDNA or gDNA that made up the material.

The CDR3 sequence is 12 residues long. V lost 2 bases to trimming and J lost 8 bases, with 6 bases between them. Under the authors' procedure: Researchers report that nucleated cell counts were estimated from reference gene primer amplification. Measured with immunoSEQ multiplex PCR; TCRdb has only the in-frame clones, and not every one. The V and J calls and clone size were taken over from that table, and D and trimming were inferred from the DNA. The sample yields 150,000 to 200,000 clones, more than 75% seen once. The chain employs TRBV12-3 or TRBV12-4 and TRBJ1-4; no reliable D call. This sequence was found in a man aged 35 to 55 with active or convalescent COVID-19. The sequenced material came from peripheral blood. The CDR3 is CASSLRREKLFF. The CDR3 DNA follows: TGTGCCAGCAGTTTACGCAGGGAAAAACTGTTTTTT.